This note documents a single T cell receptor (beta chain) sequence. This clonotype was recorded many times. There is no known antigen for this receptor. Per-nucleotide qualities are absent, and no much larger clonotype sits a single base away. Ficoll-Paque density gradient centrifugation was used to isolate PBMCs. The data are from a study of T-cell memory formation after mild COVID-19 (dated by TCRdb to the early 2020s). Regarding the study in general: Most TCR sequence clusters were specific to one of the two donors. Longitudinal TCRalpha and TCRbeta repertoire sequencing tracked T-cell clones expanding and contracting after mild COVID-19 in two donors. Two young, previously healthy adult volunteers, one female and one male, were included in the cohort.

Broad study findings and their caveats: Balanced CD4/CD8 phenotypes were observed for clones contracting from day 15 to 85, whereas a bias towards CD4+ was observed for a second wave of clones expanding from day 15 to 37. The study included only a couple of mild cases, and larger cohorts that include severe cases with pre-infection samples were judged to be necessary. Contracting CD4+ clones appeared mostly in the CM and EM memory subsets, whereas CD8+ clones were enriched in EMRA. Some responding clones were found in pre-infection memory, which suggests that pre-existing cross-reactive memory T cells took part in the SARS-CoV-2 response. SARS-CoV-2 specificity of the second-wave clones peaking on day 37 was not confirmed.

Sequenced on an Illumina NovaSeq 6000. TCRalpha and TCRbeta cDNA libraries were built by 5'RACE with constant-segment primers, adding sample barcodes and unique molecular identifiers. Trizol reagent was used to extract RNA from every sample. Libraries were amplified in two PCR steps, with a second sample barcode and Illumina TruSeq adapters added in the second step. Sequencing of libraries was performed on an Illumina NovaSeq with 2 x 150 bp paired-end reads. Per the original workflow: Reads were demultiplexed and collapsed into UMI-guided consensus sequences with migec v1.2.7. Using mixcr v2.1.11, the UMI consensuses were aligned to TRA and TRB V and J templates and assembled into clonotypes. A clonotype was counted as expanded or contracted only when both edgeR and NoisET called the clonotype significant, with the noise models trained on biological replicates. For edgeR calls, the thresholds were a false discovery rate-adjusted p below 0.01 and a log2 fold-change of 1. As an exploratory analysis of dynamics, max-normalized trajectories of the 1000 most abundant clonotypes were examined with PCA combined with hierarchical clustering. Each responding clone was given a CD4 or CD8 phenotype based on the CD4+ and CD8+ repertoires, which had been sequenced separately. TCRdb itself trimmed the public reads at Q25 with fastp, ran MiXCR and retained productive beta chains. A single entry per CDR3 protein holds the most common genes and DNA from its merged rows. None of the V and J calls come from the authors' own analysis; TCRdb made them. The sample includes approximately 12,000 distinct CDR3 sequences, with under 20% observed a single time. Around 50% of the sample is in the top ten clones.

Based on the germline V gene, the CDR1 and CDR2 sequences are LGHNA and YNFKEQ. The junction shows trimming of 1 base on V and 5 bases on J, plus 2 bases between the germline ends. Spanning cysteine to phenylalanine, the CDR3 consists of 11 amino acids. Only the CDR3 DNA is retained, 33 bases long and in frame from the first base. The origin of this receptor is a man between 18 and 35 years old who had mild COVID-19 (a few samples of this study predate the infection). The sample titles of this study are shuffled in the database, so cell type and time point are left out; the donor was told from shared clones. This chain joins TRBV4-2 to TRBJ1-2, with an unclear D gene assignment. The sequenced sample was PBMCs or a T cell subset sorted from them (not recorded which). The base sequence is TGTGCCAGCAGCCAAGGATATGGCTACACCTTC. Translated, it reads CASSQGYGYTF.